This TCR beta chain was found in a study of CD8 T cells in ankylosing spondylitis. Each CDR3 protein gets one entry after TCRdb re-called the 5' RACE reads with MiXCR. This sample has fewer than 550,000 distinct CDR3 sequences, with approximately 5.3% found just once. At least ten counts were recorded for this clonotype. Antigen: not known. Findings and caveats of the study: A TCR beta motif made of several highly homologous variants seemed typical of ankylosing spondylitis blood.

The CDR3 covers 16 residues. J lost 0 bases, V lost 6 bases, and 10 bases had no gene match. Sequencing was done on a sample of blood, either unsorted or a sorted T cell fraction (not recorded which). V gene TRBV12-3 or TRBV12-4 combines with J gene TRBJ2-5, with TRBD1 matching 7 bases. This clonotype originated in a male donor with ankylosing spondylitis. CDR3: CASSSRQGWYQETQYF. The CDR3 DNA is TGTGCCAGCAGCTCCAGACAGGGATGGTACCAAGAGACCCAGTACTTC.